A selection of T cell receptor beta chains follows, all from one sample in a study of shared clonotypes between healthy human individuals. Here immunoSEQ multiplex PCR was the method, and the copy in TCRdb shows in-frame clones only, minus some. Among about 2.4 million clones listed, more than 90% were seen once. The sample consisted of naive CD4+ T cells sorted from blood. The receptors shown here come from a man aged 18 to 29 in good health. The CDR3 runs from the conserved cysteine through the conserved F or W. A D gene is named only where the DNA matches it firmly. Only part of the rows carry a size: once, few, many, or a class if the clone is expanded.

CDR3 DNA	CDR3 protein	clone size	D gene	J gene	V gene
TGTGCCAGCAGTTGGGGGACGGGAGATAATTCACCCCTCCACTTT	CASSWGTGDNSPLHF	-	-	TRBJ1-6	TRBV6-5
TGTGCCTGGAGCGCCGCCGGCGGGGGCGGGCAGTACTTC	CAWSAAGGGGQYF	-	-	TRBJ2-7	TRBV30
TGTGCCAGCAGTTACTCCACCGGAAACACTGAAGCTTTCTTT	CASSYSTGNTEAFF	-	-	TRBJ1-1	TRBV6-5
TGCGCCAGCGCACAGGGCCCCAATCAGCCCCAGCATTTT	CASAQGPNQPQHF	-	-	TRBJ1-5	TRBV5-1
TGCGCCAGCAGTCCTGACAGGTCGACGGGACTAGCGGTTAACGGACGTCCTTACAATGAGCAGTTCTTC	CASSPDRSTGLAVNGRPYNEQFF	-	TRBD2	TRBJ2-1	TRBV10-1
TGCGCCAGCAGCTCAGGACTAGCTATATCAGATACGCAGTATTTT	CASSSGLAISDTQYF	once	TRBD2	TRBJ2-3	TRBV5-1
TGTGCCAGCGAGGACAGGGGATTCTCTGGAAACACCATATATTTT	CASEDRGFSGNTIYF	-	TRBD1	TRBJ1-3	TRBV6-5
TGTGCCAGCGGCAGGGAGGGAACTAGCAATCAGCCCCAGCATTTT	CASGREGTSNQPQHF	-	-	TRBJ1-5	TRBV6-5
TGTGCTTCACAGACCAGCTCCTACGAGCAGTACTTC	CASQTSSYEQYF	-	-	TRBJ2-7	TRBV28
TGTGCCAGCAGTTTAGGTCCAGGGACAGGGTCCCAGCATTTT	CASSLGPGTGSQHF	-	TRBD1	TRBJ1-5	TRBV28
TGTGCCCACCGGGGGATTCTTTATAATTCACCCCTCCACTTT	CAHRGILYNSPLHF	-	-	TRBJ1-6	TRBV30
TGTGCCACCAGCAGAGAGCAGGGGACTACTGGAAACACCATATATTTT	CATSREQGTTGNTIYF	-	-	TRBJ1-3	TRBV15
TGTGCCAGCTCACCGGCGAGCTCCTACGAGCAGTACTTC	CASSPASSYEQYF	-	-	TRBJ2-7	TRBV18
TGTGCCAGCAGTTTAACTTGGCAGCTTATGGAGACGCAGTATTTT	CASSLTWQLMETQYF	-	-	TRBJ2-3	TRBV27
TGTGCCTGGAGTGTGGGGACTAGCGGGACGGTATTCACAGATACGCAGTATTTT	CAWSVGTSGTVFTDTQYF	-	TRBD2	TRBJ2-3	TRBV30
TGTGCCAGCAGCTTAGCGGGGACATCCGAGCAGTACTTC	CASSLAGTSEQYF	few	-	TRBJ2-7	TRBV7-9
TGCGCCAGCAGCGAACTCGGACAGGGAGAGGCTGGGGCCAACGTCCTGACTTTC	CASSELGQGEAGANVLTF	-	TRBD1	TRBJ2-6	TRBV5-1
TGTGCCAGCAGTTATGGCTCTTGGGCTTTCTTT	CASSYGSWAFF	few	-	TRBJ1-1	TRBV28
TGCAGCGTCTCCCCGGATGGGTCCGGGGAGCTGTTTTTT	CSVSPDGSGELFF	once	-	TRBJ2-2	TRBV29-1
TGTGCCAGCAGTGCGGGAAACGAGCAGTACTTC	CASSAGNEQYF	-	-	TRBJ2-7	TRBV2
TGTGCCAGCAGCTCTTCCGGGACAGCCAATCAGCCCCAGCATTTT	CASSSSGTANQPQHF	-	TRBD1	TRBJ1-5	TRBV7-6
TGCGCCAGCAGCTCTACAGGATCTACCCATAATTCACCCCTCCACTTT	CASSSTGSTHNSPLHF	-	-	TRBJ1-6	TRBV5-1
TGCACCAGCAGCCCGGGATTGGACAATGAGCAGTTCTTC	CTSSPGLDNEQFF	-	-	TRBJ2-1	TRBV1
TGTGCCAGCAGCCACTCGCCGGGACTAGCGGGGAGTGAGCAGTTCTTC	CASSHSPGLAGSEQFF	-	TRBD2	TRBJ2-1	TRBV7-9
TGTGCCAGCAGCGTAGAAGAGGGACCCTACGAGCAGTACTTC	CASSVEEGPYEQYF	-	-	TRBJ2-7	TRBV9
TGTGCCAGTAGTATGATGGGTGGGGGCGCCGGGAGCAATCAGCCCCAGCATTTT	CASSMMGGGAGSNQPQHF	-	-	TRBJ1-5	TRBV19
TGTGCCAGCTCACCACCGATACAGGGTCGATTCTACGAGCAGTACTTC	CASSPPIQGRFYEQYF	-	-	TRBJ2-7	TRBV18
TGCAGCGTCCAGGAACGATCCGCCACAGATACGCAGTATTTT	CSVQERSATDTQYF	-	-	TRBJ2-3	TRBV29-1
TGTGCCAGCAGCTTAGTAGCAGGGATCTACGAGCAGTACTTC	CASSLVAGIYEQYF	-	-	TRBJ2-7	TRBV7-2
TGTGCCAGCAGCGTAGACGGGGGGGCCTATAATTCACCCCTCCACTTT	CASSVDGGAYNSPLHF	-	-	TRBJ1-6	TRBV9
TGTGCCAGCAGCTTTGATGGGACGAATAATTCACCCCTCCACTTT	CASSFDGTNNSPLHF	-	-	TRBJ1-6	TRBV5-8
TGTGCCAGCAGTTTATATGGGGGGCCTAACGGCGAGCAGTACTTC	CASSLYGGPNGEQYF	-	-	TRBJ2-7	TRBV28
TGTGCCAGCTCACCCCAGCCAGACCGCACCGGGGAGCTGTTTTTT	CASSPQPDRTGELFF	-	-	TRBJ2-2	TRBV18
TGTGCCAGCAGCCAGACAGCAACTAATGAAAAACTGTTTTTT	CASSQTATNEKLFF	-	-	TRBJ1-4	TRBV2
TGCGCCAGCAGCTCTCTGGGGACAGGGAAGAGCAACTATGGCTACACCTTC	CASSSLGTGKSNYGYTF	-	TRBD1	TRBJ1-2	TRBV5-1
TGTGCCAGCAGTACTCGGGTAGCGGGGTTCACAGATACGCAGTATTTT	CASSTRVAGFTDTQYF	once	TRBD2	TRBJ2-3	TRBV27
TGTGCCAGCAGTTCCGTCGGGGCTGAGCAGTACTTC	CASSSVGAEQYF	-	-	TRBJ2-7	TRBV6-5
TGCGCCAGCAGCCCCGGGACGGTGAACACCGGGGAGCTGTTTTTT	CASSPGTVNTGELFF	-	-	TRBJ2-2	TRBV5-1
TGTGCCAGCGGACTGGACAGGGTAAACGAGCAGTACTTC	CASGLDRVNEQYF	-	TRBD1	TRBJ2-7	TRBV2
TGTGCCAGCAGTGACTCGGGTCTGGGGAACACCGGGGAGCTGTTTTTT	CASSDSGLGNTGELFF	-	-	TRBJ2-2	TRBV6-4
TGCAGTGCTAGGGGGGGGAATGGCTACACCTTC	CSARGGNGYTF	-	-	TRBJ1-2	TRBV20-1
TGCGCCAGCAGCTTGATGGGGCAGGGGGAGACCCAGTACTTC	CASSLMGQGETQYF	-	-	TRBJ2-5	TRBV5-1
TGTGCCAGCAGCTCAGACGGAAGAGCCAAAAACATTCAGTACTTC	CASSSDGRAKNIQYF	-	-	TRBJ2-4	TRBV7-8
TGTGCCTGGAGTGTACGACATGGGGTCAATAATTCACCCCTCCACTTT	CAWSVRHGVNNSPLHF	-	-	TRBJ1-6	TRBV30
TGTGCCAGCAGTTACTCGACAGATCAGCCCCAGCATTTT	CASSYSTDQPQHF	-	-	TRBJ1-5	TRBV6-6
TGTGCCAGCAGCTTAGGGCGACAGGGGAGCACTGAAGCTTTCTTT	CASSLGRQGSTEAFF	-	TRBD1	TRBJ1-1	TRBV7-2
TGTGCCAGCAGCCCCCGGGTAGCGGGGGGGCAAGGGGCCGGGGAGCTGTTTTTT	CASSPRVAGGQGAGELFF	-	TRBD2	TRBJ2-2	TRBV9